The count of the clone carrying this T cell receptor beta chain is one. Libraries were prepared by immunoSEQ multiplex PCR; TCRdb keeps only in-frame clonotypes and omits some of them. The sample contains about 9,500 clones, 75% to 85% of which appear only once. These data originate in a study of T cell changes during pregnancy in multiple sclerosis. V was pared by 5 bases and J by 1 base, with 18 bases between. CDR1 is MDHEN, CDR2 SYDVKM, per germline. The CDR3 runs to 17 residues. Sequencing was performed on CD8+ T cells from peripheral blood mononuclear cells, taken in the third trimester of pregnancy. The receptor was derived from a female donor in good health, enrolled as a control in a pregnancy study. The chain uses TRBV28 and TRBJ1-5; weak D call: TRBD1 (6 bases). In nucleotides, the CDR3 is TGTGCCAGCAGTCGCCCCCCGACAGGCGAAAGCAATCAGCCCCAGCATTTT. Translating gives CASSRPPTGESNQPQHF. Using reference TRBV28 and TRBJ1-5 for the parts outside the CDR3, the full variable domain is DVKVTQSSRYLVKRTGEKVFLECVQDMDHENMFWYRQDPGLGLRLIYFSYDVKMKEKGDIPEGYSVSREKKERFSLILESASTNQTSMYLCASSRPPTGESNQPQHFGDGTRLSIL.